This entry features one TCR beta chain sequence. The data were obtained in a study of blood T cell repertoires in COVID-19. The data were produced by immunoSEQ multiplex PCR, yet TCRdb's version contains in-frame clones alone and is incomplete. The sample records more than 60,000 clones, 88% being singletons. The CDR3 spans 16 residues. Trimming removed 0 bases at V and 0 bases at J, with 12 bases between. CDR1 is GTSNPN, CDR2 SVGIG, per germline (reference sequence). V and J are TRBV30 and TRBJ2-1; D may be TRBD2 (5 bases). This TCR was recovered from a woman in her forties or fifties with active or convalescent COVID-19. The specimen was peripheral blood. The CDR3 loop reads CAWSVPEDFSYNEQFF. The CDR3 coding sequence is TGTGCCTGGAGTGTACCAGAGGACTTCTCCTACAATGAGCAGTTCTTC.